These 17 T cell receptor beta chains were sequenced from one sample in a study of blood T cell repertoires in COVID-19. TCRdb keeps only in-frame clones here, not all; method: immunoSEQ multiplex PCR. The sample carries roughly 280,000 clones, more than 85% recorded once. The sequencing sample was made of peripheral blood. All receptors derive from a man aged 18 to 30 with active or convalescent COVID-19.

The CDR3 here is CAWRGRTGRSYNEQFF. The CDR3, as DNA: TGTGCCTGGAGGGGCAGGACAGGGAGATCCTACAATGAGCAGTTCTTC. V usage is TRBV30 and J usage is TRBJ2-1; 8 nucleotides agree with TRBD1. Germline lookup yields CDR1 GTSNPN and CDR2 SVGIG (reference sequence). This CDR3 is built from 16 residues. V dropped 3 bases and J dropped 1; count of bases not matched to a gene: 8. The variable domain in full, with the rest retrieved from reference TRBV30 and TRBJ2-1, is SQTIHQWPATLVQPVGSPLSLECTVEGTSNPNLYWYRQAAGRGLQLLFYSVGIGQISSEVPQNLSASRPQDRQFILSSKKLLLSDSGFYLCAWRGRTGRSYNEQFFGPGTRLTVL.

This chain connects TRBV7-9 to TRBJ2-5, with a weak D call TRBD1 (6 bases). From germline, CDR1 is SEHNR and CDR2 FQNEAQ (reference sequence). The CDR3 covers 17 residues. V lost 4 bases and J lost 4, with 22 bases in between. CDR3 residues: CASSSPRGGRRAETQYF. The CDR3 DNA sequence: TGTGCCAGCAGCTCCCCCAGGGGTGGGAGACGTGCAGAGACCCAGTACTTC.

V gene TRBV7-9 combines with J gene TRBJ2-7; 9 bases map to TRBD1. With 5 bases clipped from V and 8 bases from J, the junction kept 4 bases outside the gene matches. The CDR3 extends over 12 amino acids. Germline loops: CDR1 SEHNR, CDR2 FQNEAQ (reference sequence). CDR3 sequence reads: CASSRQGGKQYF. The CDR3 DNA reads as TGTGCCAGCAGCCGACAGGGGGGAAAGCAGTACTTC. The full variable domain, with the rest looked up from reference TRBV7-9 and TRBJ2-7, is DTGVSQNPRHKITKRGQNVTFRCDPISEHNRLYWYRQTLGQGPEFLTYFQNEAQLEKSRLLSDRFSAERPKGSFSTLEIQRTEQGDSAMYLCASSRQGGKQYFGPGTRLTVT.

The chain couples TRBV10-3 to TRBJ1-3, with TRBD1 as a possible D gene (5 bases). The V gene's germline CDR1 is ENHRY and CDR2 SYGVKD. Trimming took 7 bases from V and 0 from J, leaving 16 bases between them. The CDR3 consists of 16 residues. The CDR3 DNA reads TGTGCCATCACGGGGGGTGACAGTTCCTCTGGAAACACCATATATTTT. As protein: CAITGGDSSSGNTIYF.

The rearrangement links TRBV5-1 to TRBJ1-6; no clear D gene. The CDR3 is made up of 12 amino acids. The germline V gene encodes CDR1 SGHRS and CDR2 YFSETQ. V lost 4 bases to trimming and J lost 5 bases, with 4 bases between them. CDR3 sequence: CASSTNNSPLHF. The CDR3 nucleotides are TGCGCCAGCAGCACAAATAATTCACCCCTCCACTTT.

V usage is TRBV11-2 and J usage is TRBJ2-5; 12 nucleotides agree with TRBD2. The V segment lost 3 bases and the J segment 5 bases; nucleotides outside the gene matches: 10. Germline CDR1 and CDR2: SGHAT and FQNNGV. The CDR3 is made up of 17 amino acids. The CDR3 sequence: CASSFDPGLAGFETQYF. The CDR3 DNA sequence: TGTGCCAGCAGCTTCGATCCCGGACTAGCGGGGTTTGAGACCCAGTACTTC.

The CDR3 nucleotides are TGTGCCAGCAGCGAACGGGGACAGACTATGAACACTGAAGCTTTCTTT. Amino acids: CASSERGQTMNTEAFF. V gene TRBV7-9 combines with J gene TRBJ1-1; 7 bases are shared with TRBD1. The CDR3 totals 16 residues. Per the germline V gene, CDR1 is SEHNR and CDR2 is FQNEAQ (reference sequence). With V trimmed by 5 bases and J by 0 bases, 9 bases remained unmatched. The full variable domain, rest sourced from reference TRBV7-9 and TRBJ1-1, is DTGVSQNPRHKITKRGQNVTFRCDPISEHNRLYWYRQTLGQGPEFLTYFQNEAQLEKSRLLSDRFSAERPKGSFSTLEIQRTEQGDSAMYLCASSERGQTMNTEAFFGQGTRLTVV.

The DNA of the CDR3 is TGCGCCAGCAGTGACGACAGAGGCGCCTATGGCTACACCTTC. The encoded protein is CASSDDRGAYGYTF. The chain uses TRBV10-2 and TRBJ1-2; tentative D call: TRBD1 (5 bases). CDR1 WSHSY and CDR2 SAAADI come from the germline V gene. This CDR3 comprises 14 residues. Trimming cost V 3 bases and J 4 bases, with 12 bases left between them.

The J gene is TRBJ2-6, the V gene TRBV6-4; D is unclear. Trimming stripped 4 bases from V and 0 bases from J, with 4 bases between. This CDR3 is 14 amino acids long. The germline gives CDR1 MRHNA, CDR2 SNTAGT. CDR3 coding DNA: TGTGCCAGCAGTGCTACCTCTGGGGCCAACGTCCTGACTTTC. This sequence encodes CASSATSGANVLTF.

V usage is TRBV27 and J usage is TRBJ2-5, with 12 bases lining up with TRBD2. There are 19 residues in the CDR3. Unmatched junction bases numbered 19, after V lost 6 bases and J lost 5 bases. Germline CDR1 MNHEY, CDR2 SMNVEV (reference sequence). CDR3 region: CASSPNRGLAGSRGETQYF. For the CDR3, the DNA is TGTGCCAGCAGCCCCAATCGTGGACTAGCGGGATCCAGGGGGGAGACCCAGTACTTC.

The chain carries TRBV7-8 and TRBJ1-3, with D perhaps matching TRBD1 (5 bases). With 1 base removed from V and 4 bases from J, the gap between germline ends came to 8 bases. CDR3 size: 14 residues. The germline V gene has CDR1 SGHVS and CDR2 FQNEAQ. The CDR3 bases are TGTGCCAGCAGCTTAGGGACATACGGAAACACCATATATTTT. Translated: CASSLGTYGNTIYF. The full variable domain, rest sourced from reference TRBV7-8 and TRBJ1-3, is GAGVSQSPRYKVAKRGQDVALRCDPISGHVSLFWYQQALGQGPEFLTYFQNEAQLDKSGLPSDRFFAERPEGSVSTLKIQRTQQEDSAVYLCASSLGTYGNTIYFGEGSWLTVV.

The J gene is TRBJ1-1, the V gene TRBV3-1 (or the pseudogene TRBV3-2); the match to TRBD1 covers 7 bases. V dropped 4 bases and J dropped 4; count of bases not matched to a gene: 9. Germline V gene sequence: CDR1 LGHDT, CDR2 YNNKEL (reference sequence). This CDR3 comprises 15 residues. As DNA, the CDR3 is TGTGCCAGCAGCCCTTCGGGACAGATTGCCACTGAAGCTTTCTTT. Residues: CASSPSGQIATEAFF.

The genes are TRBV6-1 and TRBJ1-1; 12 nucleotides match TRBD1. Per germline, CDR1 MNHNS and CDR2 SASEGT. The CDR3 has 18 residues. Losses at the gene ends were 3 bases for V and 6 bases for J; bases not matched to a gene: 14. The CDR3 DNA sequence: TGTGCCAGCAGTGATCGAATTTCGCGGGACAGGGGGCATCCTGAAGCTTTCTTT. Translated: CASSDRISRDRGHPEAFF.

The CDR3, as DNA: TGTGCCAGCAGCCAGAGGGACAGCAACACTGAAGCTTTCTTT. Protein product: CASSQRDSNTEAFF. This rearrangement joins TRBV3-1 (or the pseudogene TRBV3-2) to TRBJ1-1; TRBD1 agrees at 7 bases. With 3 bases clipped from V and 2 bases from J, the junction kept 3 bases outside the gene matches. Germline loops: CDR1 LGHDT, CDR2 YNNKEL (reference sequence). This CDR3 has 14 residues.

This chain uses TRBV24-1 with TRBJ2-7, with TRBD2 matching over 9 bases. This CDR3 has 12 residues. Germline-derived CDR1 and CDR2 are KGHDR and SFDVKD. J was trimmed by 10 bases and V by 5 bases; bases with no gene match: 5. This CDR3 reads CATSGASGTQYF. CDR3 nucleotide sequence: TGTGCCACCAGTGGGGCTAGCGGGACTCAGTACTTC.

The rearrangement uses TRBV27 and TRBJ2-3; TRBD1 might be the D (5 bases). Trimming pared 3 bases from V and 4 bases from J, leaving 14 bases between. The CDR3 is 15 amino acids. The germline gives CDR1 MNHEY, CDR2 SMNVEV (reference sequence). The CDR3 loop reads CASSFWQGFADTQYF. For the CDR3, the DNA is TGTGCCAGCAGTTTCTGGCAGGGCTTTGCAGATACGCAGTATTTT.

This chain joins TRBV24-1 and TRBJ2-1; a possible D gene is TRBD1 (5 bases). This CDR3 has 12 amino acids. The germline V gene has CDR1 KGHDR and CDR2 SFDVKD. Deletions cut 3 bases from V and 7 bases from J, with 6 bases between. The CDR3 sequence: CATSDQGNEQFF. The CDR3 nucleotides are TGTGCCACCAGTGATCAGGGAAATGAGCAGTTCTTC.